The rows below give T cell receptor beta chains drawn from one sample of a study of PD-1 blockade in classical Hodgkin lymphoma. TCRdb's copy holds only in-frame clones and misses some; the assay was immunoSEQ multiplex PCR. The sample gives 40,000 or so clones, roughly 73% of which show up once; around an eighth is in the top ten. The sample in question was peripheral blood mononuclear cells (PBMCs), obtained at baseline. Receptor source: a human donor with classical Hodgkin lymphoma. Each CDR3 is given with its conserved first and last residue. The D gene is left open where the match is weak. Part of the rows lack a size; the others show once, few, many or a class for expanded clones.

TRBV4-3,TRBJ1-1,NA,NA,TGCGCCAGCAGCCAAGATGGTTGGGGGCAGCCGAACACTGAAGCTTTCTTT,CASSQDGWGQPNTEAFF
TRBV2,TRBJ2-7,NA,NA,TGTGCCAGCAGTGTGAGGCACAGATACTACGAGCAGTACTTC,CASSVRHRYYEQYF
TRBV7-2,TRBJ1-4,NA,once,TGTGCCAGCAGCTTAGCGGGGCAGGCGACTAATGAAAAACTGTTTTTT,CASSLAGQATNEKLFF
TRBV4-3,TRBJ2-7,TRBD1,NA,TGCGCCAGCAGCCAACTGACAGGGAGTGCCTACGAGCAGTACTTC,CASSQLTGSAYEQYF
TRBV11-2,TRBJ2-3,NA,NA,TGTGCCAGCAGCTTAGGACAGATAGTGATAGATACGCAGTATTTT,CASSLGQIVIDTQYF
TRBV9,TRBJ1-6,NA,few,TGTGCCAGCAGCCCACATTTGGGCAGTGGGGTCTATAATTCACCCCTCCACTTT,CASSPHLGSGVYNSPLHF
TRBV19,TRBJ2-1,NA,NA,TGTGCCAGTAGTATGCACAATGAGCAGTTCTTC,CASSMHNEQFF
TRBV7-2,TRBJ1-2,NA,NA,TGTGCCAGCAGCTTAGAACCGTTCTATGGCTACACCTTC,CASSLEPFYGYTF
TRBV11-1,TRBJ2-3,NA,NA,TGTGCCAGCAGCTTAATAGGGGGTTTCACAGATACGCAGTATTTT,CASSLIGGFTDTQYF
TRBV10-3,TRBJ1-1,NA,few,TGTGCCATCAAAAGGGGCGAGGACACTGAAGCTTTCTTT,CAIKRGEDTEAFF
TRBV4-1,TRBJ2-3,TRBD2,NA,TGCGCCAGCAGCCACCAGGGACTAGCGGGGCGGTCGGCAGATACGCAGTATTTT,CASSHQGLAGRSADTQYF
TRBV18,TRBJ1-1,NA,NA,TGTGCCAGCTCACCACCGGGGGCTAGGAACACTGAAGCTTTCTTT,CASSPPGARNTEAFF
TRBV7-2,TRBJ2-7,NA,NA,TGTGCCAGCAGCCAAGAGGTGGCCTACGAGCAGTACTTC,CASSQEVAYEQYF
TRBV4-1,TRBJ1-4,NA,NA,TGCGCCAGCAGCCCGAACTGGGCGGGTGCAACTAATGAAAAACTGTTTTTT,CASSPNWAGATNEKLFF
TRBV11-2,TRBJ1-2,TRBD1,few,TGTGCCAGCAGCTCAAACAGGGGGCTGGTTTATGGCTACACCTTC,CASSSNRGLVYGYTF
TRBV7-9,TRBJ1-3,NA,few,TGTGCCAGCAGCTTAGGATGGGGGCCTGGAAACACCATATATTTT,CASSLGWGPGNTIYF
TRBV19,TRBJ1-5,NA,once,TGTGCCAGTAGTATCGGATGGGGAGGTCAGCCCCAGCATTTT,CASSIGWGGQPQHF
TRBV7-3,TRBJ2-3,TRBD1,NA,TGTGCCAGCAGCTTAGAGGGACAGGCGGGTTCGCAGTATTTT,CASSLEGQAGSQYF
TRBV5-6,TRBJ1-2,TRBD1,NA,TGTGCCAGCAGTTACAACAGGGGGCCCTTATATGGCTACACCTTC,CASSYNRGPLYGYTF
TRBV15,TRBJ1-5,TRBD1,NA,TGTGCCACCAGCAGAGGGGACAGGGGGCCTCAGCCCCAGCATTTT,CATSRGDRGPQPQHF
TRBV6-5,TRBJ2-5,NA,NA,TGTGCCAGCAGTGGCTCCGCCGGGAAAGAGACCCAGTACTTC,CASSGSAGKETQYF
TRBV10-1,TRBJ2-3,TRBD2,NA,TGCGCCAGCAGTGACCGTAGCGGGGGCCCAGATACGCAGTATTTT,CASSDRSGGPDTQYF
TRBV5-1,TRBJ2-7,NA,few,TGCGCCAGCAGCCTGACTAGTCAGTACGAGCAGTACTTC,CASSLTSQYEQYF
TRBV7-6,TRBJ2-3,NA,NA,TGTGCCAGCAGCTTACTCGGGGAAACAGATACGCAGTATTTT,CASSLLGETDTQYF
TRBV13,TRBJ2-3,NA,NA,TGTGCCAGCAGCTTATGGGGGACAGATACGCAGTATTTT,CASSLWGTDTQYF
TRBV9,TRBJ1-6,NA,NA,TGTGCCAGCAGCGTAGGGGAGGGAGCCGGCCTTCGCTCCTATAATTCACCCCTCCACTTT,CASSVGEGAGLRSYNSPLHF
TRBV4-1,TRBJ2-1,NA,NA,TGCGCCAGCAGCCAAGGATGGGGGATGGGTGAGCAGTTCTTC,CASSQGWGMGEQFF
TRBV6-5,TRBJ2-7,TRBD1,NA,TGTGCCAGCAGAGGGATTGGGGACAGGGAGTACGAGCAGTACTTC,CASRGIGDREYEQYF